This TCR beta chain came from a study of technical replicates of blood from four donors. TCRdb keeps only in-frame clones here, not all; method: immunoSEQ multiplex PCR. The data hold some 87,000 clones, with around 96% observed a single time. V dropped 2 bases and J dropped 7 bases, with 16 bases sitting between them. This CDR3 is built from 15 residues. Germline V lookup: CDR1 SGHRS, CDR2 YFSETQ. Sequencing was done on a sample of T cells isolated from PBMCs. The TCR comes from a human donor in good health. The genes are TRBV5-1 and TRBJ2-1, with TRBD1 as a possible D gene (5 bases). The CDR3 sequence: CASSLRSSRDNEQFF. DNA of the CDR3: TGCGCCAGCAGCTTACGTTCGAGCAGGGATAATGAGCAGTTCTTC.